This TCR beta chain was observed in a study of Ad26.COV2.S vaccination and SARS-CoV-2 variants (dated by TCRdb to the early 2020s). At the level of the whole study: Vaccine-arm donors came from COV1001, a multicentre, randomized, double-blind, placebo-controlled phase I-IIa trial of Ad26.COV2.S in healthy adults. Ad26.COV2.S was given intramuscularly at 5x10^10 or 1x10^11 viral particles, as a single shot or as two shots 56 days apart. Sequencing of the TCRbeta repertoire served to evaluate the specificity and breadth of SARS-CoV-2-reactive T cell receptors following Ad26.COV2.S vaccination. The TCR-sequenced set comprised about 32 samples: around 20 Ad26.COV2.S vaccine recipients, 5 placebo recipients and 8 SARS-CoV-2 convalescent individuals. Trial participants were randomized into five groups of five, in which low-dose or high-dose Ad26.COV2.S was given once or twice, or placebo was given on both occasions. Throughout the experiments and outcome assessment, investigators stayed blinded to trial group allocation.

Inclusive of the bounding cysteine and phenylalanine, the CDR3 is 14 residues long. Left in the record is the CDR3 DNA by itself, 42 bases read in frame from the first base. Based on the germline V gene, the CDR1 and CDR2 sequences are SNHLY and FYNNEI. V was cut back by 4 bases and J by 1 base, leaving a gap of 10 bases between them. In the case of this clone: Its recognized antigen is unknown. No much larger clone exists at a distance of one base, and base qualities are not known.

The immunoSEQ Assay was the method used to sequence TCRbeta CDR3 regions. After extraction, genomic DNA underwent amplification by bias-controlled multiplex PCR, followed by high-throughput sequencing. For the original study's pipeline: Collapsing and filtering of sequences were performed to quantify the absolute abundance of each unique TCRbeta CDR3 region. T cell fraction was estimated by normalizing TCRbeta template counts to usable DNA, with usable DNA measured through amplification of reference genes found in all nucleated cells. Repertoire TCRs were annotated as SARS-CoV-2-specific when V gene, CDR3 amino acid sequence and J gene were exactly matched to a known reactive TCR set. The reference SARS-CoV-2 TCR set came from MIRA and was filtered for enrichment in COVID-19-positive ImmuneCODE repertoires, removing public or cross-reactive TCRs. Based on the MIRA antigens, annotated TCRs were further analysed at the level of specific ORF or position within ORF. Breadth was defined as the number of annotated unique rearrangements divided by the total number of unique productive rearrangements, and depth was defined as the summed frequency of the annotated unique rearrangements. Two-sided Wilcoxon rank-sum tests were used to compare TCR breadth between groups. As stored in TCRdb, this immuneACCESS dataset retains in-frame rearrangements with V and J assigned. A fraction of the clones does not appear; measured against another copy, unresolved V genes explain less than half of the discrepancy, and the remainder lacks a known reason. The DNA gave D and trimming, while V, J and clone size come from that table. This sample comprises about 400,000 clones, around nine tenths of them detected only once. The top ten clones comprise approximately 3.7% of the sample.

Results the study describes overall, beyond this receptor: Substantial breadth of spike-specific CD8+ and CD4+ T cell responses was reported after vaccination. According to the authors, total T cell responses may have been underestimated by the TCR breadth and depth analyses. Ad26.COV2.S recipients had higher spike-specific TCR breadth than placebo recipients (P = 0.0014). Non-spike TCR breadth was comparable between vaccine and placebo recipients, consistent with the vaccine containing only spike. Comparing responses between vaccine doses or regimens was not something the study was powered to do.

The sample's treatment or condition label, in plain terms: over 15 received Ad26.COV2.S at low or high dose, single or two shots; 5 received placebo; per-sample allocation not given. For vaccine and placebo recipients, repertoires were sequenced using samples collected on day 63 after the first injection. Cohort 1b enrolled roughly 25 adults aged 18-55 years at a single site in Boston, USA, between 29 July and 7 August 2020. Ad26.COV2.S was a replication-incompetent adenovirus type 26 vector that expressed a prefusion-stabilized SARS-CoV-2 spike protein derived from the original Wuhan strain. The clonotype was recovered from a person between 18 and 60 years old who received the Ad26.COV2.S COVID-19 vaccine or a placebo. Sequencing was performed on peripheral blood, taken in a trial of Ad26.COV2.S vaccine versus placebo. The rearrangement combines TRBV2 with TRBJ1-1; the D gene is perhaps TRBD1, from 5 matching bases. The CDR3 corresponds to CASSAEGRNTEAFF. Here is the DNA: TGTGCCAGCAGTGCAGAGGGGAGGAACACTGAAGCTTTCTTT.